What follows are 7 T cell receptor beta chains derived from one specimen sequenced in a study of shared clonotypes between healthy human individuals (dated by TCRdb to about 2020). Library prep was done by the immunoSEQ multiplex PCR assay. TCRdb re-hosts the immuneACCESS table, in-frame sequences only. Its copies lack some clones; in the studies checked, an unresolved V gene accounts for under half of them, and the cause for the rest is not known. The sample includes 2 million to 3 million clones, with 93% observed a single time. The biggest ten clones account for roughly 0.39% of the sample. Sequencing was done on a sample of naive CD4+ T cells from PBMCs. Read against the paper, the sample's cell subset or site label means: CD45RA+ positively selected. The receptors derive from a man aged 18 to 30 in good health. Some clones in this sample may be carry-over from other donors' samples.

This chain links TRBV29-1 with TRBJ2-5; a weak D match, TRBD2 (6 bases). CDR1 and CDR2 (germline): SQVTM, ANQGSEA. V lost 7 bases and J lost 2, with 11 bases in between. The CDR3 is 12 amino acids. CDR3 amino acids: CSARGTQETQYF. Here the CDR3 DNA reads TGCAGCGCCCGCGGGACGCAAGAGACCCAGTACTTC. Looking up the rest from reference TRBV29-1 and TRBJ2-5 gives the full variable domain: SAVISQKPSRDICQRGTSLTIQCQVDSQVTMMFWYRQQPGQSLTLIATANQGSEATYESGFVIDKFPISRPNLTFSTLTVSNMSPEDSSIYLCSARGTQETQYFGPGTRLLVL.

The chain joins TRBV19 to TRBJ2-7; TRBD1 matches 11 bases. This CDR3 has 13 amino acids. Per the germline V gene, CDR1 is LNHDA and CDR2 is SQIVND (reference sequence). J gave up 10 bases and V 3 bases, and 5 bases lay outside the gene matches. CDR3 residues: CASSMRDRGAQYF. The DNA for the CDR3 is TGTGCCAGTAGTATGAGGGACAGGGGGGCCCAGTACTTC. The full variable domain, rest sourced from reference TRBV19 and TRBJ2-7, is DGGITQSPKYLFRKEGQNVTLSCEQNLNHDAMYWYRQDPGQGLRLIYYSQIVNDFQKGDIAEGYSVSREKKESFPLTVTSAQKNPTAFYLCASSMRDRGAQYFGPGTRLTVT.

The chain recombines TRBV19 with TRBJ2-7; D perhaps matches TRBD2 (6 bases). V lost 4 bases and J 1 base, leaving 11 bases between the germline ends. CDR1 is LNHDA and CDR2 is SQIVND in the germline V gene (reference sequence). This CDR3 has 14 residues. CDR3 in amino acids: CASSRTTISYEQYF. The CDR3 DNA is TGTGCCAGTAGTAGGACTACCATTTCCTACGAGCAGTACTTC.

The chain combines TRBV10-1 with TRBJ2-2; 9 nucleotides agree with TRBD2. This CDR3 is 16 amino acids long. The germline V gene has CDR1 WNHNN and CDR2 SYGVQD (reference sequence). Trimming removed 9 bases from V and 5 bases from J; junction bases left unmatched: 13. DNA of the CDR3: TGCGCCAGGGGGGGTAGCGGGAGTCGTAGGACCGGGGAGCTGTTTTTT. Translation: CARGGSGSRRTGELFF.

This chain uses TRBV30 with TRBJ2-7; no reliable D call. In germline, CDR1 is GTSNPN, CDR2 SVGIG (reference sequence). This CDR3 spans 14 amino acids. The germline V and J ends were trimmed by 0 bases and 5 bases, with 14 bases remaining between them. The CDR3 DNA reads TGTGCCTGGAGTGTACAGCCTGCTAGGCACGAGCAGTACTTC. This translates into CAWSVQPARHEQYF.

The chain couples TRBV11-1 to TRBJ2-5; the D gene is possibly TRBD2 (6 bases). In germline, CDR1 is SGHAT, CDR2 FQDESV (reference sequence). Trimming shortened V by 5 bases and J by 3 bases, and 22 bases separated the two germline ends. This CDR3 comprises 17 residues. CDR3 sequence reads: CASSLRPFRGGKETQYF. The CDR3 DNA sequence: TGTGCCAGCAGCCTTCGCCCTTTCCGGGGCGGGAAAGAGACCCAGTACTTC.

The chain couples TRBV2 to TRBJ2-7; 9 nucleotides align to TRBD1. Looked up from germline, CDR1 is SNHLY and CDR2 is FYNNEI. This CDR3 has 16 amino acids. J was trimmed by 3 bases and V by 6 bases; bases with no gene match: 12. The CDR3 bases are TGTGCCAGCAGCTTCGCCACAGGGGGCTATAACTACGAGCAGTACTTC. Translating it yields CASSFATGGYNYEQYF.